A few counts support the clone carrying this T cell receptor beta chain. Its antigen is still unknown. This sample stems from a study of immune evolution from preneoplasia to lung adenocarcinoma. Germline trimming cut 0 bases from V and 4 bases from J; bases unmatched to any gene: 2. The germline V gene has CDR1 LNHNV and CDR2 YYDKDF (reference sequence). This CDR3 region has 14 residues. The repertoire was sequenced with immunoSEQ multiplex PCR; TCRdb's copy has only in-frame clones and lacks some. The sample records 2,600 or so clones, roughly two fifths being singletons. Between the mid-2010s and the late 2010s, patients underwent resection in Japan or China. Histologic diagnosis was independently verified by two lung pathologists. Broader study findings: From normal lung to invasive adenocarcinoma, top clone frequencies appeared to decrease. Normal lung had highest clonality; later lesions appeared denser, more diverse.

The sample taken for sequencing was FFPE adjacent normal lung tissue. The V and J genes are TRBV15 and TRBJ1-2; 7 bases agree with TRBD1. The TCR sequence derives from a person aged 60 to 80 with lung adenocarcinoma. The CDR3 DNA sequence: TGTGCCACCAGCAGAGAACAGGGGACCTATGGCTACACCTTC. Its translation: CATSREQGTYGYTF.